One sample yielded the 20 T cell receptor beta chains listed below, sequenced in a study of regulatory T cells in long-lasting Graves disease. Arm-PCR with iRepertoire HTBI primers amplified the CDR3 regions for these TCR beta libraries. TCRdb called the multiplex PCR reads again in MiXCR, with one record for every CDR3 protein. The table shows about 290,000 distinct CDR3 sequences, with more than 20% occurring only once. The sample's time point: persistent/refractory GD, antithyroid drugs over 5 years with positive TRAb. Isolated PBMC RNA provided the starting material for the TCR library. The input for sequencing was peripheral blood mononuclear cells (PBMCs), taken when the disease was refractory, from a patient treated with antithyroid drugs. All receptors derive from a female donor with Graves disease.

Ten or more counts support this clonotype. The chain is built from TRBV11-2 and TRBJ1-1; TRBD1 matches 10 bases. CDR1 is SGHAT and CDR2 is FQNNGV in the germline V gene. With V trimmed by 4 bases and J by 4 bases, 3 bases remained unmatched. The CDR3 sequence is 14 residues long. For the CDR3, the DNA is TGTGCCAGCAGCTGGGACAGGGGTGGCACTGAAGCTTTCTTT. The encoded protein is CASSWDRGGTEAFF. Full variable domain (rest looked up from reference TRBV11-2 and TRBJ1-1): EAGVAQSPRYKIIEKRQSVAFWCNPISGHATLYWYQQILGQGPKLLIQFQNNGVVDDSQLPKDRFSAERLKGVDSTLKIQPAKLEDSAVYLCASSWDRGGTEAFFGQGTRLTVV.

This clonotype was detected only a few times. This chain uses TRBV19 with TRBJ1-5; 9 nucleotides agree with TRBD1. Germline V gives CDR1 LNHDA, CDR2 SQIVND (reference sequence). The CDR3 has 13 residues. Trimming cost V 9 bases and J 5 bases; bases outside gene matches: 5. The CDR3 here is CASQTGGDQPQHF. DNA of the CDR3: TGTGCCAGCCAAACAGGGGGCGATCAGCCCCAGCATTTT.

V and J are TRBV27 and TRBJ1-2; tentatively, D is TRBD1 (5 bases). The CDR3 length is 15 residues. Germline values: CDR1 MNHEY, CDR2 SMNVEV (reference sequence). The germline V and J ends were trimmed by 5 bases and 1 base, with 14 bases remaining between them. DNA of the CDR3: TGTGCCAGCAGTCCCCTCGCGGGGGGTAACTATGGCTACACCTTC. Its translation is CASSPLAGGNYGYTF.

J is TRBJ2-7 and V is TRBV20-1; 10 positions agree with TRBD2. J was trimmed by 4 bases and V by 0 bases; bases with no gene match: 12. The germline V gene has CDR1 DFQATT and CDR2 SNEGSKA (reference sequence). There are 17 residues in the CDR3. DNA for the CDR3: TGCAGTGCTAGAGATGCCCTAGCGGGAGTCAACGTGTACGAGCAGTACTTC. Its translation is CSARDALAGVNVYEQYF.

The chain combines TRBV19 with TRBJ1-1, with unresolved D. CDR3 length: 18 amino acids. Trimming left V 2 bases short and J 0 bases short, with 19 bases between. Per the germline V gene, CDR1 is LNHDA and CDR2 is SQIVND (reference sequence). CDR3 protein: CASSISYEDGFMNTEAFF. The DNA for the CDR3 is TGTGCCAGTAGTATATCATACGAGGACGGATTCATGAACACTGAAGCTTTCTTT.

This clonotype was picked up a small number of times. The chain is built from TRBV12-3 or TRBV12-4 and TRBJ2-5; D unclear. Trimming took off 5 bases at V and 4 bases at J, with 14 bases between the two ends. The CDR3 covers 14 residues. CDR3 residues: CASSPGGLGETQYF. The DNA for the CDR3 is TGTGCCAGCAGTCCCGGCGGTCTAGGAGAGACCCAGTACTTC.

This chain connects TRBV7-9 to TRBJ1-1; unclear D gene. The CDR3 has 10 residues. Germline assignment: CDR1 SEHNR and CDR2 FQNEAQ (reference sequence). V lost 8 bases to trimming and J lost 7 bases, with 8 bases between them. Here the CDR3 DNA reads TGTGCCAGCTTCCCTAGTGAAGCTTTCTTT. Translation: CASFPSEAFF.

The chain joins TRBV5-1 to TRBJ2-5, with 9 bases lining up with TRBD2. V was clipped by 4 bases and J by 4 bases; unmatched bases: 8. Germline V gives CDR1 SGHRS, CDR2 YFSETQ. This CDR3 has 15 residues. Here the CDR3 reads CASSTLAGVGETQYF. The CDR3 DNA is TGCGCCAGCAGCACCTTAGCGGGAGTAGGAGAGACCCAGTACTTC.

V usage is TRBV7-2 and J usage is TRBJ2-7, with D maybe TRBD1 (5 bases). The length of the CDR3 is 15 residues. Trimming removed 2 bases from V and 3 bases from J, with 14 bases in between. CDR1 is SGHTA, CDR2 FQGNSA, per germline. CDR3 loop: CASSLTSTGYYEQYF. The CDR3, as DNA: TGTGCCAGCAGCTTAACCTCTACAGGCTACTACGAGCAGTACTTC. The entire variable domain, with the rest obtained from reference TRBV7-2 and TRBJ2-7, is as follows: GAGVSQSPSNKVTEKGKDVELRCDPISGHTALYWYRQSLGQGLEFLIYFQGNSAPDKSGLPSDRFSAERTGGSVSTLTIQRTQQEDSAVYLCASSLTSTGYYEQYFGPGTRLTVT.

The chain links TRBV30 to TRBJ1-5; D call uncertain. Looked up from germline, CDR1 is GTSNPN and CDR2 is SVGIG (reference sequence). The CDR3 sequence is 12 residues long. The V gene lost 3 bases and the J gene lost 7 bases, with 10 bases spanning the gap. CDR3 region: CAWSQAGQPQHF. The CDR3 nucleotides read TGTGCCTGGAGCCAAGCAGGCCAGCCCCAGCATTTT.

V is TRBV30 and J is TRBJ2-1, with 8 bases lining up with TRBD1. There are 14 residues in the CDR3. Germline values: CDR1 GTSNPN, CDR2 SVGIG (reference sequence). V was pared by 2 bases and J by 5 bases, with 5 bases of the junction left unmatched. The CDR3: CAWSLDRVNNEQFF. The CDR3 nucleotides are TGTGCCTGGAGTTTGGACAGGGTGAACAATGAGCAGTTCTTC. Full variable domain (missing parts from reference TRBV30 and TRBJ2-1): SQTIHQWPATLVQPVGSPLSLECTVEGTSNPNLYWYRQAAGRGLQLLFYSVGIGQISSEVPQNLSASRPQDRQFILSSKKLLLSDSGFYLCAWSLDRVNNEQFFGPGTRLTVL.

This clonotype was detected ten times or more. V usage is TRBV15 and J usage is TRBJ1-5, with TRBD1 identical over 7 bases. Germline loops: CDR1 LNHNV, CDR2 YYDKDF (reference sequence). CDR3 length: 15 amino acids. The J segment lost 4 bases and the V segment lost 2 bases, leaving 5 bases of the junction unmatched. CDR3 sequence: CATSRSGTANQPQHF. DNA for the CDR3: TGTGCCACCAGCAGAAGCGGGACAGCGAATCAGCCCCAGCATTTT.

V is TRBV20-1 and J is TRBJ2-4; TRBD2 aligns across 10 bases. This CDR3 comprises 14 residues. The germline V gene encodes CDR1 DFQATT and CDR2 SNEGSKA (reference sequence). The trim removed 4 bases at V and 0 bases at J, leaving 0 bases unmatched. CDR3 sequence (DNA): TGCAGTGCTACTAGCGGGGGAGCCAAAAACATTCAGTACTTC. Its translation is CSATSGGAKNIQYF.

The chain recombines TRBV20-1 with TRBJ1-1, with TRBD1 matching 8 bases. Germline V gene data show CDR1 as DFQATT and CDR2 as SNEGSKA (reference sequence). This CDR3 comprises 14 residues. The CDR3: CSFLDRGYMRGTFF. The CDR3 DNA reads TGCAGCTTTTTAGACAGGGGCTACATGAGAGGAACTTTCTTT.

J is TRBJ2-7 and V is TRBV7-9, with 8 bases that match TRBD2. The CDR3 runs to 14 residues. The V gene end was trimmed by 1 base and the J gene end by 7 bases; junction bases not matched to a gene: 6. Germline CDR1 and CDR2: SEHNR and FQNEAQ (reference sequence). The CDR3 bases are TGTGCCAGCAGCTTAGATACTCGGGAGGGTGAGCAGTACTTC. Its protein product is CASSLDTREGEQYF.

The V call is TRBV28, the J call TRBJ1-6, with D unclear. V dropped 8 bases and J dropped 0 bases, with 11 bases sitting between them. The CDR3 loop spans 15 amino acids. Germline V lookup: CDR1 MDHEN, CDR2 SYDVKM. CDR3 residues: CASLGSSSYNSPLHF. As DNA, the CDR3 is TGTGCCAGCCTCGGGTCCAGCTCCTATAATTCACCCCTCCACTTT. Using reference TRBV28 and TRBJ1-6 for the parts outside the CDR3, the full variable domain is DVKVTQSSRYLVKRTGEKVFLECVQDMDHENMFWYRQDPGLGLRLIYFSYDVKMKEKGDIPEGYSVSREKKERFSLILESASTNQTSMYLCASLGSSSYNSPLHFGNGTRLTVT.

The genes are TRBV7-2 and TRBJ1-1; possible D gene TRBD1, 5 bases. The CDR3 sequence is 13 residues long. Trimming cost V 2 bases and J 4 bases, with 8 bases left between them. From germline, CDR1 is SGHTA and CDR2 FQGNSA. The CDR3 sequence: CASSLSGATEAFF. The CDR3 DNA is TGTGCCAGCAGCTTATCCGGGGCCACTGAAGCTTTCTTT.

With respect to this clonotype: A much larger clone lies a single base off, so this may be a read error. The rearrangement joins TRBV20-1 to TRBJ1-2; D is perhaps TRBD1 (6 bases). The CDR3 is made up of 12 amino acids. Looked up from germline, CDR1 is DFQATT and CDR2 is SNEGSKA (reference sequence). The CDR3 sequence: CSAYRVNYGHTF. The CDR3 nucleotides read TGCAGTGCTTACAGGGTAAACTATGGCCACACCTTC.

This clonotype has a count of ten or more. The gene calls are TRBV12-3 or TRBV12-4 and TRBJ1-1; tentatively, D is TRBD1 (6 bases). The CDR3 contains 12 residues. V lost 7 bases and J lost 5, with 11 bases in between. The CDR3 sequence is CASMLQGTEAFF. The CDR3 region has the DNA TGTGCCAGCATGCTACAGGGAACTGAAGCTTTCTTT.

The chain couples TRBV18 to TRBJ2-7; 9 nucleotides align to TRBD2. Germline CDR1 KGHSH, CDR2 LQKENI. Trimming cost V 2 bases and J 5 bases; bases outside gene matches: 4. The CDR3 totals 14 residues. CDR3 residues: CASSPVAGEDEQYF. Written as DNA, the CDR3 is TGTGCCAGCTCACCAGTAGCGGGAGAAGACGAGCAGTACTTC.